One T cell receptor beta chain is described in this entry. The data are from a study of blood T cell repertoires in COVID-19. Study context: Collection of acute and convalescent COVID-19 samples took place in the United States, Italy and Spain. T cells, B-cell-depleted T cells, or PBMCs supplied cDNA or gDNA.

Germline V gives CDR1 LNHNV, CDR2 YYDKDF (reference sequence). V dropped 2 bases and J dropped 6 bases, with 10 bases sitting between them. This CDR3 comprises 14 residues. Methods used by the authors: Amplification from reference gene primers served as the basis for estimated nucleated cell counts. The method was immunoSEQ multiplex PCR; TCRdb's version includes in-frame clones alone and lacks a portion of them. That table supplies the V and J calls and clone size; D and trimming were determined from the DNA. The sample records 260,000 or so clones, roughly 84% being singletons. This chain uses TRBV15 with TRBJ2-2, with unresolved D. Specimen: peripheral blood. This receptor was obtained from a human donor in a cohort sampled during active COVID-19. In DNA, the CDR3 is TGTGCCACCAGCAGACAGGTAGAAGCCGGGGAGCTGTTTTTT. Its translation is CATSRQVEAGELFF.